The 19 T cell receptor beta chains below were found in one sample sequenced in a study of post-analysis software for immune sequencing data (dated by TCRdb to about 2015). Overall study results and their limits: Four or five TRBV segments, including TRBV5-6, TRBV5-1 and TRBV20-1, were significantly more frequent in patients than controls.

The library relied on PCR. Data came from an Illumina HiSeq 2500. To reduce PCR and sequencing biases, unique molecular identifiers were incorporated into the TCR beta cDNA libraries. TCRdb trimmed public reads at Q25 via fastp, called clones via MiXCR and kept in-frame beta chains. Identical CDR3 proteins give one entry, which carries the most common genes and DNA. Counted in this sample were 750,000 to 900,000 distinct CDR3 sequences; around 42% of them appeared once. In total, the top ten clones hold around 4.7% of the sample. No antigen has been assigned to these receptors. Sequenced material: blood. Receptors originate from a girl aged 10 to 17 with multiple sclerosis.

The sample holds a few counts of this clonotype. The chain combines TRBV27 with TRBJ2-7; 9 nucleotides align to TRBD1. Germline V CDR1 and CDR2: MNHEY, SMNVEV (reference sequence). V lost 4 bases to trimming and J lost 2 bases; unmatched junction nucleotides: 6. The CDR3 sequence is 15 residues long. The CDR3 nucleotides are TGTGCCAGCAGTTCTCTGGGGACAGGGCCCTACGAGCAGTACTTC. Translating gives CASSSLGTGPYEQYF.

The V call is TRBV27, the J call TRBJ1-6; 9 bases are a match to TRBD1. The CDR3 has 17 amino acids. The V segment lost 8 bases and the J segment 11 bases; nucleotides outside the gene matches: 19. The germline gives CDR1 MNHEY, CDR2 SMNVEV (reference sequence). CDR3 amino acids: CASRFTGTGRLRAPLHF. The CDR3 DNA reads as TGTGCCAGCCGATTTACCGGGACAGGGAGGTTGCGGGCACCCCTCCACTTT.

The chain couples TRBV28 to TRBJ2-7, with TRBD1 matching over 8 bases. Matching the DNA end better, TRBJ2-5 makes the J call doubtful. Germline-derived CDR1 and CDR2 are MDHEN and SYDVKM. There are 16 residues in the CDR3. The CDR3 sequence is CASSSRRQGAVGTQYF. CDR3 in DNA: TGTGCCAGCAGTTCACGTCGGCAGGGGGCTGTAGGGACCCAGTACTTC.

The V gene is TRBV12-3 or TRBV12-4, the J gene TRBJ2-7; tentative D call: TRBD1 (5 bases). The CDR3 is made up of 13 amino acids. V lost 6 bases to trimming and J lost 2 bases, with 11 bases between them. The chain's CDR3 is CASSNDSPYEQYF. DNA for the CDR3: TGTGCCAGCAGCAACGACAGTCCCTACGAGCAGTACTTC.

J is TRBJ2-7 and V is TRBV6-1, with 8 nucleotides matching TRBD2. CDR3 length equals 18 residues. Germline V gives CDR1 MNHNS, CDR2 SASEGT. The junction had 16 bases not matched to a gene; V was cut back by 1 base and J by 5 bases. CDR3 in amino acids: CASSEDSRAGAWVNEQYF. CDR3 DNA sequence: TGTGCCAGCAGTGAAGATAGTAGAGCGGGAGCATGGGTTAACGAGCAGTACTTC.

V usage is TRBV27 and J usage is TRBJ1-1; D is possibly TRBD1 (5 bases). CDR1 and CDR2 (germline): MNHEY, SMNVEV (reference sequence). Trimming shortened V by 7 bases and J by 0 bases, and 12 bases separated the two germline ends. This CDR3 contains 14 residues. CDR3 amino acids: CASTPGTMNTEAFF. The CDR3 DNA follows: TGTGCCAGCACCCCTGGGACGATGAACACTGAAGCTTTCTTT.

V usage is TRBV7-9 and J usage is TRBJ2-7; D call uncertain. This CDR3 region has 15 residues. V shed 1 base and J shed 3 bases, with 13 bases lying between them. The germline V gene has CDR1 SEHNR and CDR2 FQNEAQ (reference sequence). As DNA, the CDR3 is TGTGCCAGCAGCTTAGTGCGGCCTGACTTCTACGAGCAGTACTTC. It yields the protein CASSLVRPDFYEQYF.

DNA of the CDR3: TGTGCCAGCAGCTTAAACAGGGGGGAGAAAGCTTTCTTT. Protein sequence: CASSLNRGEKAFF. This sequence joins TRBV7-2 and TRBJ1-1; the match to TRBD1 covers 8 bases. Germline V CDR1 and CDR2: SGHTA, FQGNSA. The CDR3 length is 13 residues. V lost 2 bases and J lost 9; bases outside the gene matches: 5.

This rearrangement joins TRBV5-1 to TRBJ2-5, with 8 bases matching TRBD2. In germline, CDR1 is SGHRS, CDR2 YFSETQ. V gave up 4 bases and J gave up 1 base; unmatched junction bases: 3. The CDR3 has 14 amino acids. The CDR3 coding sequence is TGCGCCAGCAGCCCAGCGGGGGCCCAAGAGACCCAGTACTTC. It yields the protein CASSPAGAQETQYF.

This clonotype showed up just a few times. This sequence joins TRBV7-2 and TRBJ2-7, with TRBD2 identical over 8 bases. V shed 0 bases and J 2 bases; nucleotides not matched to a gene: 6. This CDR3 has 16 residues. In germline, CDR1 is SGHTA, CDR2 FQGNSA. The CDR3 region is CASSLALTSGAYEQYF. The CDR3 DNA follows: TGTGCCAGCAGCTTAGCGCTCACTAGCGGAGCCTACGAGCAGTACTTC.

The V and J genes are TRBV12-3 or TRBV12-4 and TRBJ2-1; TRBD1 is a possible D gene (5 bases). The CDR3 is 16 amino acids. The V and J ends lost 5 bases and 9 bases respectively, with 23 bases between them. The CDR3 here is CASSLSSNRERGEQFF. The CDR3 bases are TGTGCCAGCAGTCTCTCCTCCAATAGGGAAAGGGGTGAGCAGTTCTTC.

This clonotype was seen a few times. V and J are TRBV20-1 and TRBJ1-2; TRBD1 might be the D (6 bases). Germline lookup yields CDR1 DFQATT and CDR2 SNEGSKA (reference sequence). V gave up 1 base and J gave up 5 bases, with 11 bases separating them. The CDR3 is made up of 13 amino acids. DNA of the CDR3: TGCAGTGCTAGAGCGACAGGCCAGTATGGCTACACCTTC. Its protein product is CSARATGQYGYTF.

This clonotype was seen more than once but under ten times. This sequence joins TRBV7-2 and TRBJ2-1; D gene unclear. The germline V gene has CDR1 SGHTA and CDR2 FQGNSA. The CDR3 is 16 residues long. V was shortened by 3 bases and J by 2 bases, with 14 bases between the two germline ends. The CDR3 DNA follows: TGTGCCAGCAGCTTCTCTGGACCAACAACCTACAATGAGCAGTTCTTC. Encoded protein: CASSFSGPTTYNEQFF.

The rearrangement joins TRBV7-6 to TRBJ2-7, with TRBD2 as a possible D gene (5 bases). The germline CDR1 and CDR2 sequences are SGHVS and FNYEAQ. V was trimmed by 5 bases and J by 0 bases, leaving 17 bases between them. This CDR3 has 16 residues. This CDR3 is CASSPGPRTGSYEQYF. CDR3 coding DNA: TGTGCCAGCAGCCCCGGCCCTAGGACTGGCTCCTACGAGCAGTACTTC.

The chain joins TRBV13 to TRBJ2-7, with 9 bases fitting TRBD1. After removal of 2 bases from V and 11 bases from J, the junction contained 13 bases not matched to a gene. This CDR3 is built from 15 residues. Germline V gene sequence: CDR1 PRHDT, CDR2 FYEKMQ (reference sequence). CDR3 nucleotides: TGTGCCAGCAGCTTAAGGGACAGGGCTCCCGAGGGGGAGTACTTC. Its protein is CASSLRDRAPEGEYF.

This CDR3 is CASSVEGLNSPLHF. CDR3 bases: TGTGCCAGCAGCGTAGAAGGGCTCAATTCACCCCTCCACTTT. The chain is built from TRBV9 and TRBJ1-6; D unresolved. CDR1 SGDLS and CDR2 YYNGEE come from the germline V gene. The CDR3 extends over 14 amino acids. Between the trimmed V and J ends, which lost 0 bases and 7 bases, there was a span of 8 bases. Full variable domain (remainder filled in from reference TRBV9 and TRBJ1-6): DSGVTQTPKHLITATGQRVTLRCSPRSGDLSVYWYQQSLDQGLQFLIQYYNGEERAKGNILERFSAQQFPDLHSELNLSSLELGDSALYFCASSVEGLNSPLHFGNGTRLTVT.

CDR3 residues: CASIVMGTEAYEQYF. In DNA, the CDR3 is TGTGCCAGTATCGTCATGGGGACAGAAGCCTACGAGCAGTACTTC. The V and J genes are TRBV2 and TRBJ2-7, with 7 positions matching TRBD1. J lost 2 bases, V lost 9 bases, and 13 bases had no gene match. Germline lookup yields CDR1 SNHLY and CDR2 FYNNEI. The CDR3 totals 15 residues.

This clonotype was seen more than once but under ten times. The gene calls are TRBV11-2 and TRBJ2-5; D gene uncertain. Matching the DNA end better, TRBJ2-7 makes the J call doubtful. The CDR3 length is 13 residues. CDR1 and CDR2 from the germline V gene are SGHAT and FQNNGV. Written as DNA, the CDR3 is TGTGCCAGCAGCTTAGTTGGCCCCAGCGAGCAGTACTTC. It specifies CASSLVGPSEQYF.

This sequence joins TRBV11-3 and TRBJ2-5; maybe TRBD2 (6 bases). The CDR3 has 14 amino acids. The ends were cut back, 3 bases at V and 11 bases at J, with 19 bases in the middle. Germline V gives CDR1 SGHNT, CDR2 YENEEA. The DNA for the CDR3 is TGTGCCAGCAGCTTGGTAGGGACCCCCCGGGAGCAGTACTTC. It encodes CASSLVGTPREQYF.